What follows are 15 T cell receptor beta chains derived from one specimen sequenced in a study of T cells in Graves' hyperthyroidism and ophthalmopathy. Using RNA transcripts as the source, TCR beta CDR3 regions were amplified. A set of HTBI primers served as the primers for a first-round RT-PCR of the TCR CDR3. Each CDR3 protein is one row after TCRdb ran MiXCR on the multiplex PCR reads. Seen here are some 380,000 distinct CDR3 sequences, 13% observed once, and the top ten hold less than 25%. The specimen sequenced was blood. The source of these receptors is a young man with Graves' hyperthyroidism that later progressed to Graves' ophthalmopathy.

About this clonotype: One end of the junction varies from germline; a read error may be responsible. The chain carries TRBV3-1 and TRBJ2-2; TRBD2 is a possible D gene (5 bases). The CDR3 runs 13 residues. Germline CDR1 and CDR2: LGHDT and YNNKEL (reference sequence). In DNA form, the CDR3 reads TGTGCGAGCAGCCAATTAGACACCGGGGATCTGTTTTTT. This codes for CASSQLDTGDLFF.

In its sample, this clonotype was seen many times. The rearrangement uses TRBV27 and TRBJ2-5; 9 bases align to TRBD1. Per germline, CDR1 MNHEY and CDR2 SMNVEV (reference sequence). The V and J ends lost 5 bases and 4 bases, in that order; junction bases with no gene match: 8. There are 15 residues in the CDR3. CDR3 nucleotide sequence: TGTGCCAGCAGTCCCCAGACAGGGGGGCGAGAGACCCAGTACTTC. Its protein is CASSPQTGGRETQYF.

The chain has TRBV5-6 and TRBJ2-6; D remains ambiguous. The CDR3 length is 15 residues. Germline lookup yields CDR1 SGHDT and CDR2 YYEEEE. The V and J ends lost 0 bases and 4 bases respectively, with 8 bases between them. This CDR3 is CASSLAGPGANVLTF. In nucleotides, the CDR3 is TGTGCCAGCAGCTTGGCCGGGCCGGGGGCCAACGTCCTGACTTTC. The whole variable domain, filled in from reference TRBV5-6 and TRBJ2-6, reads DAGVTQSPTHLIKTRGQQVTLRCSPKSGHDTVSWYQQALGQGPQFIFQYYEEEERQRGNFPDRFSGHQFPNYSSELNVNALLLGDSALYLCASSLAGPGANVLTFGAGSRLTVL.

This clonotype has ten or more counts. J is TRBJ2-7 and V is TRBV7-9, with TRBD1 identical over 10 bases. Trimming cost V 5 bases and J 4 bases; bases outside gene matches: 8. Germline V gene lookup returns CDR1 SEHNR and CDR2 FQNEAQ (reference sequence). The CDR3 is 15 residues long. DNA for the CDR3: TGTGCCAGCAGCGATGTTGGACAGGGGGGTTACGAGCAGTACTTC. Its translation is CASSDVGQGGYEQYF.

This clonotype was detected ten times or more. V and J are TRBV20-1 and TRBJ2-5; 9 bases fit TRBD2. This CDR3 spans 11 amino acids. CDR1 and CDR2 (germline): DFQATT, SNEGSKA (reference sequence). Losses at the gene ends were 7 bases for V and 13 bases for J; bases not matched to a gene: 10. The CDR3 DNA sequence: TGCAGTGTAATAGCGGGGGCCACGGGGTACTTC. It specifies CSVIAGATGYF.

In its sample, this clonotype was seen a few times. This chain connects TRBV20-1 to TRBJ1-3, with D perhaps TRBD1 (5 bases). The V end was cut by 0 bases, the J end by 2 bases, with 11 bases between. CDR3 size: 15 residues. CDR1 is DFQATT, CDR2 SNEGSKA, per germline (reference sequence). Here the CDR3 DNA reads TGCAGTGCTAGAGATGGCAGGGTGGCTGGAAACACCATATATTTT. Translated: CSARDGRVAGNTIYF.

This clonotype was counted between two and nine times. The chain recombines TRBV30 with TRBJ1-1; no clear D. CDR1 and CDR2 from the germline V gene are GTSNPN and SVGIG (reference sequence). The CDR3 has 10 residues. Trimming stripped 4 bases from V and 7 bases from J, with 7 bases between. CDR3 region: CAWIRIEAFF. For the CDR3, the DNA is TGTGCCTGGATCAGGATTGAAGCTTTCTTT.

This clonotype was detected many times. The chain links TRBV12-3 or TRBV12-4 to TRBJ1-1, with 8 bases fitting TRBD1. There are 17 residues in the CDR3. The V segment lost 5 bases and the J segment 5 bases; nucleotides outside the gene matches: 16. The CDR3 reads CASSHSRDRWLGTEAFF. Written as DNA, the CDR3 is TGTGCCAGCAGTCACTCCAGGGACAGGTGGTTGGGTACTGAAGCTTTCTTT.

This clonotype appeared many times. This CDR3 reads CASIRVVGTMIQETQYF. In DNA, the CDR3 is TGTGCCAGCATCCGGGTGGTCGGGACTATGATTCAAGAGACCCAGTACTTC. V and J are TRBV7-9 and TRBJ2-5, with 7 positions matching TRBD2. V lost 7 bases, J lost 2 bases, and 16 bases stayed unmatched. Germline V gene sequence: CDR1 SEHNR, CDR2 FQNEAQ (reference sequence). The CDR3 length is 17 residues.

This clonotype appeared a few times. CDR3 region: CASSEMGGDTEAFF. CDR3 bases: TGTGCCAGCAGTGAAATGGGGGGGGACACTGAAGCTTTCTTT. V usage is TRBV6-1 and J usage is TRBJ1-1; TRBD1 is a possible D gene (5 bases). Germline V gene sequence: CDR1 MNHNS, CDR2 SASEGT. V lost 2 bases and J 3 bases, leaving 10 bases between the germline ends. CDR3 length: 14 residues.

This clonotype appeared many times. J is TRBJ2-7 and V is TRBV6-1; 8 bases agree with TRBD1. Losses at the gene ends were 6 bases for V and 3 bases for J; bases not matched to a gene: 10. The CDR3 is made up of 15 amino acids. The germline V gene has CDR1 MNHNS and CDR2 SASEGT. This CDR3 is CASREPGTGLYEQYF. For the CDR3, the DNA is TGTGCCAGCAGGGAACCCGGGACAGGACTCTACGAGCAGTACTTC.

This clonotype has just a few counts. The chain recombines TRBV19 with TRBJ1-6, with 9 bases identical to TRBD1. The CDR3 is made up of 15 amino acids. The V gene end was trimmed by 7 bases and the J gene end by 10 bases; junction bases not matched to a gene: 11. CDR1 and CDR2 (germline): LNHDA, SQIVND (reference sequence). Here the CDR3 DNA reads TGTGCCAGTACCTCGCTCGGGACAGGGACCTCACCCCTCCACTTT. Its protein is CASTSLGTGTSPLHF.

This clonotype was seen only once. The CDR3 ends on some other residue instead of the conserved phenylalanine or tryptophan, so this is likely a read error. This rearrangement joins TRBV12-3 or TRBV12-4 to TRBJ1-1; TRBD1 matches at 7 bases. The junction had 5 bases not matched to a gene; V was cut back by 6 bases and J by 7 bases. The CDR3 is 12 residues long. The CDR3 coding sequence is TGTGCCAGCAGCCTACAGGGGATTGAAGCTTTCCTT. Its protein product is CASSLQGIEAFL.

This clonotype came up many times. The V gene is TRBV6-1, the J gene TRBJ2-2, with no clear D. The germline V gene has CDR1 MNHNS and CDR2 SASEGT. This CDR3 spans 12 amino acids. Trimming stripped 8 bases from V and 7 bases from J, with 11 bases between. CDR3 sequence (DNA): TGTGCCAGCGACCTTACGGGCGGGGAGCTGTTTTTT. This gives the protein CASDLTGGELFF.

This clonotype has a count of ten or more. The chain uses TRBV2 and TRBJ1-5; the match to TRBD1 covers 12 bases. Trimming at V came to 6 bases and at J to 0 bases, leaving 9 bases not matched to a gene. Per the germline V gene, CDR1 is SNHLY and CDR2 is FYNNEI. This CDR3 has 18 residues. The CDR3 region is CASSTGTGGAYSNQPQHF. In DNA form, the CDR3 reads TGTGCCAGCAGCACCGGGACAGGGGGCGCTTATAGCAATCAGCCCCAGCATTTT.